The 32 T cell receptor beta chains in this list originate from one sample, sequenced in a study of blood T cell repertoires in COVID-19. Profiling relied on immunoSEQ multiplex PCR, and the TCRdb table lists in-frame clones only, not all of them. The data contain roughly 200,000 clones, 70% to 85% of them singletons. The sample comprised peripheral blood. The receptors derive from a man between 50 and 59 years old who had recovered from COVID-19.

The chain has TRBV30 and TRBJ1-2; maybe TRBD1 (6 bases). Trimming removed 5 bases from V and 1 base from J, with 14 bases in between. Per germline, CDR1 GTSNPN and CDR2 SVGIG (reference sequence). The CDR3 is 14 amino acids. CDR3 nucleotides: TGTGCCTGGTCGTCCAGGGGAGTTAACTATGGCTACACCTTC. This encodes CAWSSRGVNYGYTF.

The chain joins TRBV27 to TRBJ2-4; D is possibly TRBD2 (6 bases). Germline lookup yields CDR1 MNHEY and CDR2 SMNVEV (reference sequence). Trimming left V 1 base short and J 3 bases short, with 7 bases between. The CDR3 is 14 amino acids. The CDR3 DNA sequence: TGTGCCAGCAGTTTATACGGGGGCAAAAACATTCAGTACTTC. Its translation is CASSLYGGKNIQYF.

The V and J genes are TRBV7-9 and TRBJ2-1, with D perhaps TRBD2 (6 bases). Trimming took off 5 bases at V and 5 bases at J, with 16 bases between the two ends. CDR3 length: 15 amino acids. Germline CDR1 reads SEHNR; CDR2 reads FQNEAQ (reference sequence). The CDR3 nucleotides are TGTGCCAGCAGCCAATTCGGAGGGGAGGACAATGAGCAGTTCTTC. It yields the protein CASSQFGGEDNEQFF.

The chain recombines TRBV27 with TRBJ1-4, with TRBD1 matching 10 bases. V shed 4 bases and J 6 bases; nucleotides not matched to a gene: 2. This CDR3 has 14 amino acids. The germline V gene encodes CDR1 MNHEY and CDR2 SMNVEV (reference sequence). CDR3 sequence reads: CASSSTGGHEKLFF. The CDR3 region has the DNA TGTGCCAGCAGTTCGACAGGGGGCCATGAAAAACTGTTTTTT.

This chain links TRBV9 with TRBJ2-2; 11 bases fit TRBD2. The CDR3 sequence is 16 residues long. Trimming took 3 bases from V and 3 from J; bases not matched to a gene: 4. In germline, CDR1 is SGDLS, CDR2 YYNGEE. CDR3 region: CASSETSGTYTGELFF. In nucleotides, the CDR3 is TGTGCCAGCAGCGAGACTAGCGGGACATACACCGGGGAGCTGTTTTTT.

The sample holds one count of this clone. This chain connects TRBV5-5 to TRBJ2-5; 10 positions agree with TRBD2. CDR1 and CDR2 from the germline V gene are SGHKS and YYEKEE (reference sequence). The CDR3 runs 16 residues. With V trimmed by 4 bases and J by 4 bases, 10 bases remained unmatched. The CDR3 loop reads CASSTDLGLAVETQYF. In nucleotides, the CDR3 is TGTGCCAGCAGCACAGACCTCGGACTAGCGGTAGAGACCCAGTACTTC.

The DNA for the CDR3 is TGTGCCTGGAGTCAGGACTCCGTCACAGATACGCAGTATTTT. Amino acid sequence: CAWSQDSVTDTQYF. V usage is TRBV30 and J usage is TRBJ2-3, with a possible D match to TRBD2 (5 bases). Trimming removed 2 bases at V and 2 bases at J, with 11 bases between. Germline V lookup: CDR1 GTSNPN, CDR2 SVGIG (reference sequence). This CDR3 has 14 amino acids. Looking up the rest from reference TRBV30 and TRBJ2-3 gives the full variable domain: SQTIHQWPATLVQPVGSPLSLECTVEGTSNPNLYWYRQAAGRGLQLLFYSVGIGQISSEVPQNLSASRPQDRQFILSSKKLLLSDSGFYLCAWSQDSVTDTQYFGPGTRLTVL.

The chain combines TRBV19 with TRBJ1-4; no definite D call. The V end was cut by 4 bases, the J end by 3 bases, with 12 bases between. Germline CDR1 LNHDA, CDR2 SQIVND (reference sequence). The CDR3 consists of 15 residues. The CDR3 reads CASSSSVSPNEKLFF. DNA of the CDR3: TGTGCCAGTAGTAGCTCAGTATCACCTAATGAAAAACTGTTTTTT.

V and J are TRBV5-1 and TRBJ2-7; maybe TRBD2 (6 bases). Germline V gene sequence: CDR1 SGHRS, CDR2 YFSETQ. This CDR3 has 16 amino acids. The V end lost 0 bases, the J end lost 3 bases, and 16 bases lay between the germline ends. In DNA form, the CDR3 reads TGCGCCAGCAGCTTGGTCCCGGCAGCGGGCAACTACGAGCAGTACTTC. It encodes CASSLVPAAGNYEQYF.

Here the CDR3 reads CSVGFRRSSYEQYF. DNA of the CDR3: TGCAGCGTTGGGTTTAGACGGAGCTCCTACGAGCAGTACTTC. This chain joins TRBV29-1 and TRBJ2-7, with D unresolved. Trimming removed 4 bases at V and 0 bases at J, with 13 bases between. This CDR3 spans 14 amino acids. CDR1 is SQVTM and CDR2 is ANQGSEA in the germline V gene.

This chain uses TRBV21-1 with TRBJ1-1; TRBD1, the table's D call, was not compared with the DNA. TRBV21-1 constitutes a pseudogene. The CDR3 has 14 amino acids. The CDR3 DNA sequence: TGTGCCAGCAGCAAGAAAGGGGCCCTCCCTGAAGCTTTCTTT. Translated, it gives CASSKKGALPEAFF.

V usage is TRBV7-3 and J usage is TRBJ1-1; D not resolved. The CDR3 is 14 residues long. V dropped 6 bases and J dropped 3 bases, with 14 bases sitting between them. The germline gives CDR1 SGHTA, CDR2 FQGTGA. The CDR3: CASRRRFMDTEAFF. The CDR3 region has the DNA TGTGCCAGCAGACGCAGGTTCATGGACACTGAAGCTTTCTTT.

J is TRBJ1-1 and V is TRBV28; no clear D. V was cut by 7 bases and J by 6 bases, with 18 bases left in between. Germline V gives CDR1 MDHEN, CDR2 SYDVKM. CDR3 length equals 14 residues. CDR3 bases: TGTGCCAGCAACCCAGAGCGAGACTTACCTGAAGCTTTCTTT. Protein product: CASNPERDLPEAFF. The full variable domain, completed using reference TRBV28 and TRBJ1-1, is DVKVTQSSRYLVKRTGEKVFLECVQDMDHENMFWYRQDPGLGLRLIYFSYDVKMKEKGDIPEGYSVSREKKERFSLILESASTNQTSMYLCASNPERDLPEAFFGQGTRLTVV.

The chain is built from TRBV19 and TRBJ1-1, with D tentatively TRBD1 (6 bases). Germline CDR1 LNHDA, CDR2 SQIVND (reference sequence). This CDR3 comprises 13 residues. V lost 3 bases to trimming and J lost 6 bases, with 11 bases between them. CDR3 sequence (DNA): TGTGCCAGTAGTATCTTTGGGGGCTCTGAAGCTTTCTTT. Translating it yields CASSIFGGSEAFF. Drawing the rest from reference TRBV19 and TRBJ1-1, the complete variable domain is DGGITQSPKYLFRKEGQNVTLSCEQNLNHDAMYWYRQDPGQGLRLIYYSQIVNDFQKGDIAEGYSVSREKKESFPLTVTSAQKNPTAFYLCASSIFGGSEAFFGQGTRLTVV.

CDR3 DNA sequence: TGTGCCTGGAACCCGGGACTCGATTTTCCGCAGTATTTT. Its translation is CAWNPGLDFPQYF. The genes are TRBV30 and TRBJ2-3, with D possibly TRBD2 on 6 matching bases. This CDR3 spans 13 amino acids. The germline V and J ends were trimmed by 4 bases and 10 bases, with 18 bases remaining between them. Germline-derived CDR1 and CDR2 are GTSNPN and SVGIG (reference sequence).

The rearrangement links TRBV5-1 to TRBJ2-1; 8 bases map to TRBD2. The CDR3 has 19 amino acids. V trimming: 3 bases; J trimming: 2 bases; junction bases outside the gene matches: 16. Germline V gives CDR1 SGHRS, CDR2 YFSETQ. The DNA for the CDR3 is TGCGCCAGCAGCTGGGCGACTAGCGCGATAGCTACGCCCTACAATGAGCAGTTCTTC. Translation gives CASSWATSAIATPYNEQFF. Using reference TRBV5-1 and TRBJ2-1 for the parts outside the CDR3, the full variable domain is KAGVTQTPRYLIKTRGQQVTLSCSPISGHRSVSWYQQTPGQGLQFLFEYFSETQRNKGNFPGRFSGRQFSNSRSEMNVSTLELGDSALYLCASSWATSAIATPYNEQFFGPGTRLTVL.

V usage is TRBV27 and J usage is TRBJ2-7, with a weak D call TRBD1 (6 bases). Per germline, CDR1 MNHEY and CDR2 SMNVEV (reference sequence). The CDR3 totals 15 residues. Trimming removed 2 bases at V and 4 bases at J, with 15 bases between. As DNA, the CDR3 is TGTGCCAGCAGTTTAGTTTTGGGGGCTCTGTACGAGCAGTACTTC. The encoded protein is CASSLVLGALYEQYF.

The chain joins TRBV7-2 to TRBJ1-2; possibly TRBD1 for D (5 bases). Germline V gene sequence: CDR1 SGHTA, CDR2 FQGNSA. V lost 1 base, J lost 8 bases, and 17 bases lay in between. The CDR3 consists of 15 residues. The CDR3 DNA follows: TGTGCCAGCAGCTTAGATAGGCAGGGAAGGTCGGGCTACACCTTC. Encoded protein: CASSLDRQGRSGYTF. Full variable domain (outside the CDR3, taken from reference TRBV7-2 and TRBJ1-2): GAGVSQSPSNKVTEKGKDVELRCDPISGHTALYWYRQSLGQGLEFLIYFQGNSAPDKSGLPSDRFSAERTGGSVSTLTIQRTQQEDSAVYLCASSLDRQGRSGYTFGSGTRLTVV.

This chain uses TRBV7-2 with TRBJ2-3; TRBD2 matches 10 bases. The CDR3 totals 16 residues. Trimming at V came to 6 bases and at J to 6 bases, leaving 12 bases not matched to a gene. CDR1 SGHTA and CDR2 FQGNSA come from the germline V gene. The CDR3 DNA reads TGTGCCAGCAGGCCCGGAAGCGGGAGGGTAGGGGATACGCAGTATTTT. Its protein is CASRPGSGRVGDTQYF.

This clone was seen more than once but under ten times. The chain recombines TRBV30 with TRBJ1-2; possibly TRBD1 for D (5 bases). Per the germline V gene, CDR1 is GTSNPN and CDR2 is SVGIG (reference sequence). CDR3 length: 12 residues. CDR3 sequence (DNA): TGTGCGACTTCGGGGGTCCCCTATGGCTACACCTTC. This gives the protein CATSGVPYGYTF.

The count of this clone is one. The chain combines TRBV5-4 with TRBJ2-3, with 7 positions matching TRBD1. V gave up 0 bases and J gave up 0 bases; unmatched junction bases: 4. The CDR3 runs 16 residues. Germline lookup yields CDR1 SGHNT and CDR2 YYREEE (reference sequence). CDR3 nucleotides: TGTGCCAGCAGCTTGGACGGACAGGCCAGCACAGATACGCAGTATTTT. It specifies CASSLDGQASTDTQYF.

The V gene is TRBV28, the J gene TRBJ1-4; the D is unclear. The CDR3 runs 14 residues. CDR1 is MDHEN, CDR2 SYDVKM, per germline. V shed 6 bases and J shed 4 bases, with 12 bases lying between them. The CDR3 reads CASSNDKFNEKLFF. CDR3 coding DNA: TGTGCCAGCAGCAACGACAAGTTTAATGAAAAACTGTTTTTT.

This clone was counted only a few times. V usage is TRBV29-1 and J usage is TRBJ1-2; 8 bases agree with TRBD1. The CDR3 has 13 residues. V gave up 3 bases and J gave up 4 bases; unmatched junction bases: 4. Germline assignment: CDR1 SQVTM and CDR2 ANQGSEA. The CDR3 spells CSVEGQERYGYTF. The CDR3 coding sequence is TGCAGCGTTGAGGGACAGGAACGCTATGGCTACACCTTC.

The V gene is TRBV4-3, the J gene TRBJ2-3, with a tentative D call TRBD2 (5 bases). Germline values: CDR1 LGHNA, CDR2 YSLEER. V was clipped by 0 bases and J by 4 bases, with 14 bases between them. There are 16 residues in the CDR3. The CDR3 sequence: CASSQDTGKISDTQYF. CDR3 DNA sequence: TGCGCCAGCAGCCAAGATACGGGAAAGATTTCAGATACGCAGTATTTT.

This clone was found once. The chain uses TRBV10-2 and TRBJ2-7; 7 nucleotides align to TRBD2. Germline CDR1 is WSHSY and CDR2 is SAAADI. V was clipped by 6 bases and J by 6 bases; unmatched bases: 8. The CDR3 loop spans 13 amino acids. The CDR3 region is CASRPGLGREQYF. The CDR3 DNA is TGCGCCAGCAGACCTGGACTAGGTCGCGAGCAGTACTTC.

The gene calls are TRBV25-1 and TRBJ2-3; 15 bases line up with TRBD2. Germline values: CDR1 MGHDK, CDR2 SYGVNS. This CDR3 has 16 amino acids. V shed 6 bases and J 3 bases; nucleotides not matched to a gene: 4. In nucleotides, the CDR3 is TGTGCCAGCAGCACCGGGACTAGCGGGAGGACAGATACGCAGTATTTT. This translates into CASSTGTSGRTDTQYF. Filled out from reference TRBV25-1 and TRBJ2-3, the complete variable domain reads EADIYQTPRYLVIGTGKKITLECSQTMGHDKMYWYQQDPGMELHLIHYSYGVNSTEKGDLSSESTVSRIRTEHFPLTLESARPSHTSQYLCASSTGTSGRTDTQYFGPGTRLTVL.

V gene TRBV28 combines with J gene TRBJ1-6; no clear D. Germline V CDR1 and CDR2: MDHEN, SYDVKM. Trimming removed 6 bases at V and 10 bases at J, with 10 bases between. The length of the CDR3 is 12 residues. DNA for the CDR3: TGTGCCAGCAGGGTTGGCGGGTCACCCCTCCACTTT. Translating gives CASRVGGSPLHF.

The J gene is TRBJ2-3, the V gene TRBV5-1; 10 positions agree with TRBD1. Germline-derived CDR1 and CDR2 are SGHRS and YFSETQ. V lost 0 bases, J lost 5 bases, and 3 bases stayed unmatched. The CDR3 covers 15 residues. The CDR3 sequence is CASSLEDRGKDTQYF. The CDR3 DNA is TGCGCCAGCAGCTTGGAGGACAGGGGGAAAGATACGCAGTATTTT.

The rearrangement uses TRBV27 and TRBJ2-1, with D hard to call. The CDR3 is 11 residues long. Germline-derived CDR1 and CDR2 are MNHEY and SMNVEV (reference sequence). With 6 bases removed from V and 3 bases from J, the gap between germline ends came to 3 bases. In nucleotides, the CDR3 is TGTGCCAGCAGCTTCTACAATGAGCAGTTCTTC. This gives the protein CASSFYNEQFF.

The chain joins TRBV28 to TRBJ2-1; TRBD2 matches 10 bases. The CDR3 sequence is 16 residues long. V was pared by 5 bases and J by 3 bases, with 7 bases of the junction left unmatched. The germline V gene encodes CDR1 MDHEN and CDR2 SYDVKM. CDR3 in amino acids: CASSTGTSELYNEQFF. The DNA of the CDR3 is TGTGCCAGCAGTACAGGGACTAGCGAGCTCTACAATGAGCAGTTCTTC. The whole variable domain, filled in from reference TRBV28 and TRBJ2-1, reads DVKVTQSSRYLVKRTGEKVFLECVQDMDHENMFWYRQDPGLGLRLIYFSYDVKMKEKGDIPEGYSVSREKKERFSLILESASTNQTSMYLCASSTGTSELYNEQFFGPGTRLTVL.

DNA for the CDR3: TGTGCCAGCTCACCACCCGACAGGGGTGAAGCTTTCTTT. Translating it yields CASSPPDRGEAFF. The rearrangement joins TRBV18 to TRBJ1-1; 8 bases are shared with TRBD1. CDR1 is KGHSH, CDR2 LQKENI, per germline. V trimming: 0 bases; J trimming: 7 bases; junction bases outside the gene matches: 1. The CDR3 length is 13 residues.

The chain joins TRBV20-1 to TRBJ1-1; D is undetermined. CDR1 is DFQATT, CDR2 SNEGSKA, per germline (reference sequence). Between the trimmed V and J ends, which lost 0 bases and 6 bases, there was a span of 5 bases. The CDR3 runs 11 residues. The CDR3 is CSARDPSEAFF. As DNA, the CDR3 is TGCAGTGCTAGAGATCCTTCTGAAGCTTTCTTT.